These T cell receptor beta chains were read from a single sample in a study of read filtering for tumor transcriptome and immune sequencing. TCRdb reprocessed the reads with MiXCR, giving one entry per CDR3 protein. Among roughly 68,000 distinct CDR3 sequences listed, over 11% were seen once. The sequencing sample was made of a population of CD138-negative cells sorted from bone marrow. These receptors all come from a donor at least 40 years old with multiple myeloma. Both conserved end residues are part of each CDR3. Fields, in order: J gene, V gene, CDR3 protein.

J gene: TRBJ1-1
V gene: TRBV4-1
CDR3 protein: CASSQGGSEAFF

J gene: TRBJ2-1
V gene: TRBV20-1
CDR3 protein: CSARTGRAYNEQFF

J gene: TRBJ2-2
V gene: TRBV6-1
CDR3 protein: CASIGTASTGELFF

J gene: TRBJ1-1
V gene: TRBV30
CDR3 protein: CAWGAGKTEAFF

J gene: TRBJ1-1
V gene: TRBV6-2/TRBV6-3
CDR3 protein: CASSYSRQGLNTEAFF

J gene: TRBJ2-7
V gene: TRBV6-6
CDR3 protein: CASSYLGTGALEQYF

J gene: TRBJ2-1
V gene: TRBV19
CDR3 protein: CASGPPGLNYNEQFF

J gene: TRBJ2-1
V gene: TRBV7-3
CDR3 protein: CASSLNWRQDYNEQFF

J gene: TRBJ2-1
V gene: TRBV24-1
CDR3 protein: CATSDGYNEQFF

J gene: TRBJ2-1
V gene: TRBV20-1
CDR3 protein: CSADKQGNEQFF

J gene: TRBJ2-7
V gene: TRBV6-6
CDR3 protein: CASSYLAREWQYF

J gene: TRBJ1-3
V gene: TRBV19
CDR3 protein: CASILRQGPLFPGNTIYF

J gene: TRBJ2-2
V gene: TRBV27
CDR3 protein: CASSPPGLVFTGELFF

J gene: TRBJ2-7
V gene: TRBV20-1
CDR3 protein: CSAHPGLNSYEQYF

J gene: TRBJ2-1
V gene: TRBV5-6
CDR3 protein: CASSLGGLAVYNEQFF

J gene: TRBJ2-7
V gene: TRBV4-3
CDR3 protein: CASSRYSGQGPYEQYF

J gene: TRBJ2-1
V gene: TRBV4-3
CDR3 protein: CASSQSQGPDSQQFF

J gene: TRBJ1-1
V gene: TRBV20-1
CDR3 protein: CSAAGTGNEMGTEAFF

J gene: TRBJ1-1
V gene: TRBV5-1
CDR3 protein: CASSFGGIGNTEAFF

J gene: TRBJ2-2
V gene: TRBV20-1
CDR3 protein: CSACPRTSGRVTGELFF

J gene: TRBJ2-1
V gene: TRBV7-2
CDR3 protein: CASSSLPEQFF

J gene: TRBJ2-4
V gene: TRBV11-2
CDR3 protein: CASSLATGTTDIQYF

J gene: TRBJ2-1
V gene: TRBV7-9
CDR3 protein: CASSFEGARGEQFF

J gene: TRBJ2-3
V gene: TRBV29-1
CDR3 protein: CSILTGGVNTGTDTQYF

J gene: TRBJ2-7
V gene: TRBV7-2
CDR3 protein: CASSLRVAEGYEQYF

J gene: TRBJ2-5
V gene: TRBV24-1
CDR3 protein: CATSVRGNPHNPQETQYF

J gene: TRBJ2-1
V gene: TRBV20-1
CDR3 protein: CSARGTSYPNEQFF

J gene: TRBJ2-7
V gene: TRBV6-2/TRBV6-3
CDR3 protein: CASSYLGGGPYEQYF

J gene: TRBJ1-2
V gene: TRBV29-1
CDR3 protein: CSVDPRPGQGRKRDGYTF

J gene: TRBJ2-1
V gene: TRBV11-3
CDR3 protein: CASSFGSSSSYEQFF

J gene: TRBJ1-5
V gene: TRBV3-1
CDR3 protein: CASSQATYNQPQHF

J gene: TRBJ1-5
V gene: TRBV29-1
CDR3 protein: CSALSSLDQPQHF

J gene: TRBJ1-5
V gene: TRBV7-9
CDR3 protein: CASSRAGSNQPQHF

J gene: TRBJ2-5
V gene: TRBV25-1
CDR3 protein: CASSENTGEQETQYF

J gene: TRBJ1-1
V gene: TRBV6-2/TRBV6-3
CDR3 protein: CASSPRTEAFF

J gene: TRBJ2-7
V gene: TRBV7-3
CDR3 protein: CASSNLGLAPSYEQYF

J gene: TRBJ1-2
V gene: TRBV4-2
CDR3 protein: CASSPMTAFGYGYTF

J gene: TRBJ2-5
V gene: TRBV12-3/TRBV12-4
CDR3 protein: CASSLGFAETQYF

J gene: TRBJ1-1
V gene: TRBV27
CDR3 protein: CASSLGRVTEAFF

J gene: TRBJ2-7
V gene: TRBV7-2
CDR3 protein: CASSFRTASYEQYF

J gene: TRBJ2-1
V gene: TRBV7-3
CDR3 protein: CASSSATSGSPGTAYNEQFF

J gene: TRBJ1-1
V gene: TRBV25-1
CDR3 protein: CASSDPSLNTEAFF

J gene: TRBJ1-1
V gene: TRBV29-1
CDR3 protein: CSVVGGSNTEAFF

J gene: TRBJ2-5
V gene: TRBV11-3
CDR3 protein: CASSQIFQETQYF

J gene: TRBJ1-5
V gene: TRBV5-1
CDR3 protein: CASSFGGVGNQPQHF

J gene: TRBJ1-1
V gene: TRBV29-1
CDR3 protein: CSVELDQGATEAFF

J gene: TRBJ1-5
V gene: TRBV24-1
CDR3 protein: CASQGTINQPQHF

J gene: TRBJ2-1
V gene: TRBV5-1
CDR3 protein: CASRGLANEQFF

J gene: TRBJ2-3
V gene: TRBV29-1
CDR3 protein: CSVEDLGLAGAQGPQSTDTQYF

J gene: TRBJ2-7
V gene: TRBV7-2
CDR3 protein: CASRNSGVHYEQYF

J gene: TRBJ1-2
V gene: TRBV7-2
CDR3 protein: CASSPRGTRANYGYTF

J gene: TRBJ1-5
V gene: TRBV7-9
CDR3 protein: CASSRGGWINQPQHF

J gene: TRBJ2-2
V gene: TRBV9
CDR3 protein: CASSALAGRTGELFF

J gene: TRBJ1-5
V gene: TRBV12-3/TRBV12-4
CDR3 protein: CASSFAGMNQPQHF

J gene: TRBJ2-5
V gene: TRBV7-2
CDR3 protein: CASRRGGIVGETQYF

J gene: TRBJ2-5
V gene: TRBV6-5
CDR3 protein: CASSYSRAGGWLETQYF

J gene: TRBJ2-2
V gene: TRBV5-4
CDR3 protein: CASGSPGGGRDTGELFF

J gene: TRBJ2-5
V gene: TRBV7-2
CDR3 protein: CASSSDGNQETQYF

J gene: TRBJ2-7
V gene: TRBV20-1
CDR3 protein: CSARDDGSSYEQYF

J gene: TRBJ2-1
V gene: TRBV20-1
CDR3 protein: CSARDLAGMSSYNEQFF